Sequencing of this T cell receptor (beta chain) was carried out in a study of OX40 agonist ivuxolimab in advanced cancers. The table came from immunoSEQ multiplex PCR; TCRdb's copy has only in-frame clones and leaves some out. The table has around 40,000 clones, roughly 91% seen once; the top ten hold about an eighth. Germline V lookup: CDR1 MGHRA, CDR2 YSYEKL. The CDR3 covers 14 residues. V lost 5 bases and J lost 7, with 15 bases in between. The rearrangement joins TRBV4-1 to TRBJ2-1; TRBD2 is a possible D gene (6 bases). The clonotype comes from an adult with an advanced solid tumor such as melanoma, head and neck, liver or kidney cancer. The sequences come from CD4+ or CD8+ T cells sorted from blood, collected in a trial of the OX40 agonist ivuxolimab. Written as DNA, the CDR3 is TGCGCCAGCAGCAGATTGGGACTGTCGAATGAGCAGTTCTTC. The encoded protein is CASSRLGLSNEQFF.